The 13 T cell receptor beta chains listed next were all sequenced from one sample in a study of beta chain features in type 1 diabetes. Expressed TCRB transcripts were sequenced because the entire RNA isolate underwent reverse transcription. The table came from immunoSEQ multiplex PCR; TCRdb's copy has only in-frame clones and leaves some out. The repertoire holds fewer than 150,000 clones, with less than 8.5% as singletons. Sequencing was performed on central memory CD4+ T cells from blood. The receptors come from a woman aged 25 to 45 in good health.

For the CDR3, the DNA is TGCGCCAGCAGCACAGGACAGGAAGCCTACGAGCAGTACTTC. This encodes CASSTGQEAYEQYF. The chain couples TRBV5-1 to TRBJ2-7, with 7 bases matching TRBD1. CDR1 is SGHRS, CDR2 YFSETQ, per germline. V gave up 4 bases and J gave up 2 bases; unmatched junction bases: 6. The CDR3 runs 14 residues.

The rearrangement links TRBV28 to TRBJ2-5; D call uncertain. From germline, CDR1 is MDHEN and CDR2 SYDVKM. The CDR3 has 13 residues. The V gene lost 1 base and the J gene lost 5 bases, with 8 bases spanning the gap. The CDR3 region has the DNA TGTGCCAGCAGTTTATACTCCGGGGAGACCCAGTACTTC. It specifies CASSLYSGETQYF.

The chain combines TRBV7-2 with TRBJ2-1; TRBD1 matches 11 bases. CDR3 size: 17 residues. The junction had 11 bases not matched to a gene; V was cut back by 5 bases and J by 5 bases. The germline V gene has CDR1 SGHTA and CDR2 FQGNSA. Here the CDR3 DNA reads TGTGCCAGCAGCCCACGGGTCGGACAGGGGGCCCACAATGAGCAGTTCTTC. Its protein product is CASSPRVGQGAHNEQFF.

This clone was seen a few times. The chain has TRBV4-3 and TRBJ1-2, with a possible D match to TRBD1 (6 bases). The germline V and J ends were trimmed by 0 bases and 5 bases, with 10 bases remaining between them. The germline CDR1 and CDR2 sequences are LGHNA and YSLEER. There are 14 residues in the CDR3. The CDR3 region is CASSQDQQGYGYTF. The CDR3 DNA reads TGCGCCAGCAGCCAAGATCAACAGGGTTATGGCTACACCTTC.

The chain joins TRBV6-1 to TRBJ1-5, with 10 bases lining up with TRBD1. CDR1 MNHNS and CDR2 SASEGT come from the germline V gene. The trim removed 3 bases at V and 3 bases at J, leaving 5 bases unmatched. The CDR3 is 16 amino acids. The CDR3 protein is CASSDRDRGLNQPQHF. The CDR3 DNA is TGTGCCAGCAGTGACCGGGACAGGGGCCTCAATCAGCCCCAGCATTTT.

The rearrangement joins TRBV30 to TRBJ1-5; D remains ambiguous. CDR3 size: 13 residues. CDR1 and CDR2 (germline): GTSNPN, SVGIG (reference sequence). V was shortened by 2 bases and J by 3 bases, with 8 bases between the two germline ends. Here the CDR3 reads CAWSSGFNQPQHF. The CDR3 DNA sequence: TGTGCCTGGAGTTCAGGTTTCAATCAGCCCCAGCATTTT.

This clone showed up many times. The chain couples TRBV2 to TRBJ1-5; D remains unclear. The ends were cut back, 6 bases at V and 1 base at J, with 7 bases in the middle. This CDR3 comprises 13 residues. In germline, CDR1 is SNHLY, CDR2 FYNNEI. The CDR3 here is CASSRVSNQPQHF. The CDR3 bases are TGTGCCAGCAGCCGGGTAAGCAATCAGCCCCAGCATTTT. The full variable domain, completed using reference TRBV2 and TRBJ1-5, is EPEVTQTPSHQVTQMGQEVILRCVPISNHLYFYWYRQILGQKVEFLVSFYNNEISEKSEIFDDQFSVERPDGSNFTLKIRSTKLEDSAMYFCASSRVSNQPQHFGDGTRLSIL.

Only a few counts were recorded for this clone. At one of its ends the junction is not consistent with the germline gene, which may arise from a read error. The V call is TRBV5-4, the J call TRBJ2-7; 9 bases are shared with TRBD1. Germline CDR1 SGHNT, CDR2 YYREEE (reference sequence). CDR3 length: 17 residues. The CDR3 is CASSQEHSGTGSYEQYF. The CDR3 DNA reads as TGCGCCAGCAGCCAAGAGCATTCCGGGACAGGGTCCTACGAGCAGTACTTC.

The chain has TRBV5-1 and TRBJ2-2; 7 nucleotides agree with TRBD2. CDR1 and CDR2 from the germline V gene are SGHRS and YFSETQ. The trim removed 2 bases at V and 6 bases at J, leaving 7 bases unmatched. The CDR3 runs to 15 residues. The CDR3 DNA follows: TGCGCCAGCAGCTTTCCGGGAGGAGTGGCCGGGGAGCTGTTTTTT. Protein: CASSFPGGVAGELFF.

This sequence joins TRBV28 and TRBJ2-2; tentatively, D is TRBD2 (6 bases). The CDR3 is made up of 14 amino acids. From germline, CDR1 is MDHEN and CDR2 SYDVKM. Trimming took off 10 bases at V and 5 bases at J, with 17 bases between the two ends. CDR3 bases: TGTGCCATCAAAACGGGACTTAGAACCGGGGAGCTGTTTTTT. This translates into CAIKTGLRTGELFF. Looking up the rest from reference TRBV28 and TRBJ2-2 gives the full variable domain: DVKVTQSSRYLVKRTGEKVFLECVQDMDHENMFWYRQDPGLGLRLIYFSYDVKMKEKGDIPEGYSVSREKKERFSLILESASTNQTSMYLCAIKTGLRTGELFFGEGSRLTVL.

This clone was picked up a small number of times. This chain joins TRBV28 and TRBJ1-5; the match to TRBD1 covers 9 bases. CDR1 and CDR2 from the germline V gene are MDHEN and SYDVKM. The CDR3 has 16 amino acids. The V gene end was trimmed by 5 bases and the J gene end by 1 base; junction bases not matched to a gene: 6. CDR3 residues: CASSVWGQGSNQPQHF. CDR3 bases: TGTGCCAGCAGTGTTTGGGGACAGGGAAGCAATCAGCCCCAGCATTTT.

This clone was seen more than once but under ten times. The V and J genes are TRBV11-2 and TRBJ1-3; D is uncertain. In germline, CDR1 is SGHAT, CDR2 FQNNGV. The CDR3 contains 13 residues. The V gene lost 8 bases and the J gene lost 4 bases, with 12 bases spanning the gap. CDR3 region: CASGAGFGNTIYF. DNA for the CDR3: TGTGCCAGCGGAGCGGGGTTCGGAAACACCATATATTTT.

This clone was recorded many times. The chain has TRBV4-3 and TRBJ2-2; perhaps TRBD1 as D (5 bases). The CDR3 extends over 15 amino acids. Germline V gives CDR1 LGHNA, CDR2 YSLEER. Trimming stripped 1 base from V and 6 bases from J, with 12 bases between. The CDR3 sequence is CASSQVTQGSGELFF. The DNA of the CDR3 is TGCGCCAGCAGCCAAGTCACCCAGGGTTCCGGGGAGCTGTTTTTT.